The entry that follows covers one T cell receptor (beta chain) sequence. Its antigen is not known. This entry is derived from a study of cytotoxic CD8 clonotypes in ibrutinib-treated CLL. On the study more broadly: Of the patients, over ten were relapsed/refractory, about 15 treatment-naive and some 17 IGHV unmutated.

Study-level findings and limits: Shared public clonotypes were rare, and on treatment they either got smaller or stayed the same.

The CDR3 consists of 15 residues. Germline assignment: CDR1 SGHNT and CDR2 YYREEE (reference sequence). Trimming took off 3 bases at V and 4 bases at J, with 14 bases between the two ends. TCRdb's table, derived via immunoSEQ multiplex PCR, lists solely in-frame clones and lacks some. The sample yields some 300,000 clones, around four fifths seen once. This chain joins TRBV5-4 and TRBJ2-1, with D perhaps TRBD2 (6 bases). The origin of this receptor is a human donor with chronic lymphocytic leukemia. The specimen comprised PBMCs, sampled before ibrutinib treatment. The CDR3 DNA follows: TGTGCCAGCAGCTACTCCGGGACTCCTTACAATGAGCAGTTCTTC. It is translated as CASSYSGTPYNEQFF.